The present entry profiles one TCR beta chain with its context. Its antigen remains unknown. V gave up 5 bases and J gave up 3 bases; unmatched junction bases: 12. Germline CDR1 KGHSH, CDR2 LQKENI. The CDR3 covers 16 residues. This sample stems from a study of cytomegalovirus exposure and HLA in healthy donors. PCR was performed using 60 Vbeta and 13 Jbeta primers. Assay: immunoSEQ multiplex PCR; the TCRdb copy retains only in-frame clones and omits some. Of about 67,000 clones listed, roughly 80% are singletons. Regarding the study as a whole: Cytomegalovirus-associated status was assigned to roughly 160 TCR beta chains. There were reportedly fewer N-insertions in an Asian-associated ancestry cluster than the roughly 700-donor mean, in a later analysis. According to an earlier analysis, most TCR beta V segments yielded productive rearrangements about 87% or about 30% of the time. Later analysis identified a missense DCLRE1C variant that was linked to TCR beta V- and J-gene trimming.

The TCR sequence derives from a woman in her 30s in good health and CMV-seronegative. The sample comprised PBMCs. V gene TRBV18 combines with J gene TRBJ2-7; 8 bases line up with TRBD1. CDR3 coding DNA: TGTGCCAGCTCAGCATTAGACAGGGGCGCGGACTACGAGCAGTACTTC. Encoded protein: CASSALDRGADYEQYF.